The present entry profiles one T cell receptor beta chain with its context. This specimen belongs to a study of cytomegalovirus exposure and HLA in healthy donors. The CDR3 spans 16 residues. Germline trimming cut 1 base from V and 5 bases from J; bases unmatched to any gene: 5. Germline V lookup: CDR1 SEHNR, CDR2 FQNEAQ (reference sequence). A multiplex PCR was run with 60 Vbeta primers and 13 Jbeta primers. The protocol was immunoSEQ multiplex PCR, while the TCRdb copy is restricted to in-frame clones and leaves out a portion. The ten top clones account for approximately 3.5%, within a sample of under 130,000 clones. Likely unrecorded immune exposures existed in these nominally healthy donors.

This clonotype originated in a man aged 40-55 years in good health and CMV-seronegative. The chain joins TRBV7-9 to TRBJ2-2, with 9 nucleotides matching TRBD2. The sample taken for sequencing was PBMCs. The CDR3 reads CASSLVSGSLTGELFF. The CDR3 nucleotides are TGTGCCAGCAGCTTAGTTAGCGGGAGTTTGACCGGGGAGCTGTTTTTT.